This TCR beta chain came from a study of blood T cell repertoires in COVID-19. TCRdb's copy holds only in-frame clones and misses some; the assay was immunoSEQ multiplex PCR. The sample contains roughly 250,000 clones, 80% to 90% of which appear only once. V gave up 1 base and J gave up 4 bases; unmatched junction bases: 10. The CDR3 length is 17 residues. The germline V gene has CDR1 LNHNV and CDR2 YYDKDF (reference sequence). Across fewer than 25 US areas, participants ranged in age from 18 to 89 years. Each participant's cohort was designated according to participant-reported clinical history. Donors of Cohort 3 who recovered were those that had two negative PCRs, clearance, or symptom resolution.

The sequenced sample was PBMCs or T cells enriched from blood (not recorded which). The rearrangement uses TRBV15 and TRBJ1-3; 7 bases agree with TRBD1. The TCR originated in a woman between 18 and 29 years old who had recovered from COVID-19. The CDR3 DNA reads as TGTGCCACCAGCAGAGGCCTCGGGACAGAGAAGGGAAACACCATATATTTT. Translated, it gives CATSRGLGTEKGNTIYF.